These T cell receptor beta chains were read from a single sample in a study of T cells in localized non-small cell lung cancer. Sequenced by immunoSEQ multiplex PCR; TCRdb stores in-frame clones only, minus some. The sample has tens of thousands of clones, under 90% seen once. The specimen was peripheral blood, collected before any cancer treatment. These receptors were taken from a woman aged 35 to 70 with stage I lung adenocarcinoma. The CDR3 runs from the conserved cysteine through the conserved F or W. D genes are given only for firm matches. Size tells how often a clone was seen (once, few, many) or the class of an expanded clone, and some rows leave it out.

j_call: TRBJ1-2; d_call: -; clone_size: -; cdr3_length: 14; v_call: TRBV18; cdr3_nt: TGTGCCAGCTCACCACCAGGGGGGCTTTATGGCTACACCTTC; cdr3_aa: CASSPPGGLYGYTF
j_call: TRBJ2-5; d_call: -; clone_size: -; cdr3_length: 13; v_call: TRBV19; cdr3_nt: TGTGCCAGTAGTCCGCCAGGGCAAGAGACCCAGTACTTC; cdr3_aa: CASSPPGQETQYF
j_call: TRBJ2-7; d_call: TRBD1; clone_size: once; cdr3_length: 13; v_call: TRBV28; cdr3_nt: TGTGCCAGCGGTCCGGGACAGGGGTACGAGCAGTACTTC; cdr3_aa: CASGPGQGYEQYF
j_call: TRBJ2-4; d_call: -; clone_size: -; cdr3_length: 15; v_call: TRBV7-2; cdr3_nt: TGTGCCAGCAGCCCCGTCGGAATAACCAAAAACATTCAGTACTTC; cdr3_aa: CASSPVGITKNIQYF
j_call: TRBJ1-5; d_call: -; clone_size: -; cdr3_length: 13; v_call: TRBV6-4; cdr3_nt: TGTGCCAGCAGTGACACTACAGGGAGGCCCCAGCATTTT; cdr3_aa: CASSDTTGRPQHF
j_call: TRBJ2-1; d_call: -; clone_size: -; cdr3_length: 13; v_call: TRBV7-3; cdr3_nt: TGTGCCAGCAGCTTAAGTGCCGGTACTGAACAGTTCTTC; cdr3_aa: CASSLSAGTEQFF
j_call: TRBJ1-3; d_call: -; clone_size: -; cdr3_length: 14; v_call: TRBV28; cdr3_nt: TGTGCCAGCAGTTTAGGAGGACGTGGAAACACCATATATTTT; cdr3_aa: CASSLGGRGNTIYF
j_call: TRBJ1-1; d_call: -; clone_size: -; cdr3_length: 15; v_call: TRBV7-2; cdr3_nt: TGTGCCAGCAGCTTAGGCGGAGGGGCAAACACTGAAGCTTTCTTT; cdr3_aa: CASSLGGGANTEAFF
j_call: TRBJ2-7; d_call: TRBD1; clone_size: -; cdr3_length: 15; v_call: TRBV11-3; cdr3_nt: TGTGCCAGCAGCGGCCGACCAGGGGGCTACTACGAGCAGTACTTC; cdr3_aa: CASSGRPGGYYEQYF
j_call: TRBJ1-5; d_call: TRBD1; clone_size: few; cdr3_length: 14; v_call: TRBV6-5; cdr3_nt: TGTGCCAGCAGCCTCGGACAGGGGGACCAGCCCCAGCATTTT; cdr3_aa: CASSLGQGDQPQHF
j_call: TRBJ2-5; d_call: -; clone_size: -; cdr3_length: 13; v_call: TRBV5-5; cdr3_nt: TGTGCCAGCATCCTGACCAGGGGAGAGACCCAGTACTTC; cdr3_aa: CASILTRGETQYF
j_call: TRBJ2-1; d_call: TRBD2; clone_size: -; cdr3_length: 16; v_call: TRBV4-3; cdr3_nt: TGCGCCAGCAGCCAAGTAAGCGGGAGCTCCTACAATGAGCAGTTCTTC; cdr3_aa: CASSQVSGSSYNEQFF
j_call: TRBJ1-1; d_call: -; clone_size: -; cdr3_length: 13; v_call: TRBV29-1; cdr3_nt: TGCAGCGGTGGCAATAGAGGGGACACTGAAGCTTTCTTT; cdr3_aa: CSGGNRGDTEAFF
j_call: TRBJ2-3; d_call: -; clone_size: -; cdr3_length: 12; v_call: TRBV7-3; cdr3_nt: TGTGCCACCCGGGCCGAAGGGGATACGCAGTATTTT; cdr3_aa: CATRAEGDTQYF
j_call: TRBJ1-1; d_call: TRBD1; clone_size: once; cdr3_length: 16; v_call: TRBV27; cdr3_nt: TGTGCCAGCAGTTTATCGAGGATAGGCGCGGGCCAGGGGGACTTCTTT; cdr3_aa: CASSLSRIGAGQGDFF
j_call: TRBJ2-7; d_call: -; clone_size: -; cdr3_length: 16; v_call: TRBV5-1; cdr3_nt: TGCGCCAGCAGCTTGGCGTTGTCTCAGCCACTGGACGAGCAGTACTTC; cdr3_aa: CASSLALSQPLDEQYF
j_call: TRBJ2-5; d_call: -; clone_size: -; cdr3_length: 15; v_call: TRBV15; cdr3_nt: TGTGCCACCAGCAGAGATCCTGCGGGTTGGGAGACCCAGTACTTC; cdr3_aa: CATSRDPAGWETQYF
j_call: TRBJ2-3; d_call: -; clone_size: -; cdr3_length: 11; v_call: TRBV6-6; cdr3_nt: TGTGCCAGCAGTTACCAGGGCGGGCAGTATTTT; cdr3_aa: CASSYQGGQYF
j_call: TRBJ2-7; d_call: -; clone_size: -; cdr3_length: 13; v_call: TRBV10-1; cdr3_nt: TGCGCCAGCAGTGGAAACAGTCCCTACGAGCAGTACTTC; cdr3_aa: CASSGNSPYEQYF
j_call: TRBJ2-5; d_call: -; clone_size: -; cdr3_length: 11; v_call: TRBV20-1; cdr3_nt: TGCAGTGCTAGAGATACAGAGACCCAGTACTTC; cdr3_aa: CSARDTETQYF
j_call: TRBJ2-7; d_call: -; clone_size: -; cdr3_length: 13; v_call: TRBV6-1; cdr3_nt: TGTGCCAGCAGTGAATTCTCAGGGTACGAGCAGTACTTC; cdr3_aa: CASSEFSGYEQYF
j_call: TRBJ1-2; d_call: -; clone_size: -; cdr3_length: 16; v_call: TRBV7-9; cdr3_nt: TGTGCCAGCAGCTTAGAGGGACAAAAACCTAACTATGGCTACACCTTC; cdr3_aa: CASSLEGQKPNYGYTF
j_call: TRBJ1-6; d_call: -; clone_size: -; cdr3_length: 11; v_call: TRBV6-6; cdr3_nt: TGTGCCAGCAGTGAGATGGCCCCCCTCCACTTT; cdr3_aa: CASSEMAPLHF
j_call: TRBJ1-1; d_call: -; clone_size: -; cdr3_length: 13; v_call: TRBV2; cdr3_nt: TGTGCCAGCGGGTTGGGGGTAAACACTGAAGCTTTCTTT; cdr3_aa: CASGLGVNTEAFF
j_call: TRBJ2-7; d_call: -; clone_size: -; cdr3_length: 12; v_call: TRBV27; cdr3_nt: TGTGCCAGCAGTTTATACCCTGGCGAGCAGTACTTC; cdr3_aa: CASSLYPGEQYF
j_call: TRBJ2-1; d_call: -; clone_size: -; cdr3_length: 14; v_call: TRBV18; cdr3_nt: TGTGCCAGCTCACCAACAAGGGAGCAGGGTGAGCAGTTCTTC; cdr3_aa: CASSPTREQGEQFF
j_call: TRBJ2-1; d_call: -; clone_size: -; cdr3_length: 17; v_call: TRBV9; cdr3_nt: TGTGCCAGCAACCTAGGGTTGGGCGGCCAAGGTTACAATGAGCAGTTCTTC; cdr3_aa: CASNLGLGGQGYNEQFF
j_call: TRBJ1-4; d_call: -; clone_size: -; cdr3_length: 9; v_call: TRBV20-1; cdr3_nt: TGTACTTCTATCGGGGCGACCGTTTTT; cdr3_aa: CTSIGATVF
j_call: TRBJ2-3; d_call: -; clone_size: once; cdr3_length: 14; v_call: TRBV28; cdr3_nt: TGTGCCAGCAGTTTAGTTGGGGGCACAGATACGCAGTATTTT; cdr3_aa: CASSLVGGTDTQYF
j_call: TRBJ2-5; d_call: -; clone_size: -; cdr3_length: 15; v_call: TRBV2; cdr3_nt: TGTGCCAGCAGTGAAGCGAGGACAGACCAAGAGACCCAGTACTTC; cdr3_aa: CASSEARTDQETQYF
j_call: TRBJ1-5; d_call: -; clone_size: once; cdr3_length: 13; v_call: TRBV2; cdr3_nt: TGTGCCAGCAGTGTCACCTTCAATCAGCCCCAGCATTTT; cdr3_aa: CASSVTFNQPQHF
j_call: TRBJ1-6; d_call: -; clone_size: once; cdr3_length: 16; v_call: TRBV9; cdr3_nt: TGTGCCAGCAGCCCCCAGCCCTCAGGGGCGGGTTCACCCCTCCACTTT; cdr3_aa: CASSPQPSGAGSPLHF
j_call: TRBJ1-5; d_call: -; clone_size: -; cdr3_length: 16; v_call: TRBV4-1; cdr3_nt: TGCGCCAGCAGCCAAGAAATTGGGGGGCTCGACCAGCCCCAGCATTTT; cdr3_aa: CASSQEIGGLDQPQHF
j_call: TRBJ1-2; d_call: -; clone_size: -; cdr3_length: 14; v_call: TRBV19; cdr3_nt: TGTGCCAGTAGTATAGATACAGGGCTCTATGGCTACACCTTC; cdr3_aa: CASSIDTGLYGYTF
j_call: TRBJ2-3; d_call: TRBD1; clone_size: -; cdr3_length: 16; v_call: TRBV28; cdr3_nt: TGTGCCAGCCGACATTATGGGACAGGGTGGGCAGATACGCAGTATTTT; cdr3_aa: CASRHYGTGWADTQYF
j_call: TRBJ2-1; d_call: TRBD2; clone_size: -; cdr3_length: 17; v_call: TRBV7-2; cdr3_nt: TGTGCCAGCAGCTTAGGCCCTGGGAGGGAAGGTACCAATGAGCAGTTCTTC; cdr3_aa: CASSLGPGREGTNEQFF
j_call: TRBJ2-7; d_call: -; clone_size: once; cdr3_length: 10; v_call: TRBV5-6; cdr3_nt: TGTGCCAGCAGACAGGTCGAGCAGTACTTC; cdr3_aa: CASRQVEQYF
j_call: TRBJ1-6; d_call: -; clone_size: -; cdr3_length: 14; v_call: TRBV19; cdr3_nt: TGTGCCAGTAGTACCCTCGACGGCGGCTCACCCCTCCACTTT; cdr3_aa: CASSTLDGGSPLHF
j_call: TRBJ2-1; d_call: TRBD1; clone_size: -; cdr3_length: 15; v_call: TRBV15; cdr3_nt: TGTGCCACCAGCAGTTCAGGGGGTCTTAGGAGTGAGCAGTTCTTC; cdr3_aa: CATSSSGGLRSEQFF
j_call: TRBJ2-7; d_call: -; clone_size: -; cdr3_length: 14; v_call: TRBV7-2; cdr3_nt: TGTGCCAGCAGAAAAGAGGGAAGCTCCTACGAGCAGTACTTC; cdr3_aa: CASRKEGSSYEQYF
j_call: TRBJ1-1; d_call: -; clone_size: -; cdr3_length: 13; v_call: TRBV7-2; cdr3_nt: TGTGCCAGCAGCTTAGGGAAGAACACTGAAGCTTTCTTT; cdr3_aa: CASSLGKNTEAFF
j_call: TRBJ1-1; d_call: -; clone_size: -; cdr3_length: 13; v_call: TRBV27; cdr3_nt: TGTGCCAGCAGTTTCGACCGGGACCTGGGTGCTTTCTTT; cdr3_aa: CASSFDRDLGAFF
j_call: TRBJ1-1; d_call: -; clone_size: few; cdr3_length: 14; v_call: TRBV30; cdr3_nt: TGTGCCTGGAGTCCTGGGACTTCTGGCACTGAAGCTTTCTTT; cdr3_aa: CAWSPGTSGTEAFF
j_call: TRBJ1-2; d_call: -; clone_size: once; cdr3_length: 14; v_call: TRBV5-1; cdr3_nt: TGCGCCAGCAGCTTGGGGGACATAGGGAATGGCTACACCTTC; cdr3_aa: CASSLGDIGNGYTF
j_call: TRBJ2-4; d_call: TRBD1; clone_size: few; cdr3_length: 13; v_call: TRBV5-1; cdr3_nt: TGCGCCAGCAGCGGGACAGGGAGAAACATTCAGTACTTC; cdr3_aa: CASSGTGRNIQYF
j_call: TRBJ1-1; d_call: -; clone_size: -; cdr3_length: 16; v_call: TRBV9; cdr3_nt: TGTGCCAGCAGCGTGGATACCCGGGCGGGATACACTGAAGCTTTCTTT; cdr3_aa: CASSVDTRAGYTEAFF
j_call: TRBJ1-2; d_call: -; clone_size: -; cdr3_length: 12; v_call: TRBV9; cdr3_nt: TGTGCCAGCAGCACCGGGACGCGTGGCTACACCTTC; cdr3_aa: CASSTGTRGYTF
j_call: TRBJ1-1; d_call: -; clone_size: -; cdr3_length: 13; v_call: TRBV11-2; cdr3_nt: TGTGCCAGCAGCCTCCGGGACACCCTTCGGACTTTCTTT; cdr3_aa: CASSLRDTLRTFF
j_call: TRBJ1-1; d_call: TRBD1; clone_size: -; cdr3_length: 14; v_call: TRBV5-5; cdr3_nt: TGTGCCAGCAGCTTGGACAGGGGATCCCTTGAAGCTTTCTTT; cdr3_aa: CASSLDRGSLEAFF
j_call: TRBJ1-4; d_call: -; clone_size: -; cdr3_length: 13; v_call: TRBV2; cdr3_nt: TGTGCCAGCAGGGAATCAACTAATGAAAAACTGTTTTTT; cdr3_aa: CASRESTNEKLFF